The 29 T cell receptor beta chains below come from one sample, sequenced in a study of shared clonotypes between healthy human individuals. The table came from immunoSEQ multiplex PCR; TCRdb's copy has only in-frame clones and leaves some out. The sample holds around 1.6 million clones, roughly 98% seen once. The specimen sequenced was naive CD4+ T cells sorted from blood. Subset given: CD45RA+ positively selected. Receptors originate from a man under 40 in good health.

The V and J genes are TRBV18 and TRBJ2-5; D gene uncertain. The ends were cut back, 5 bases at V and 2 bases at J, with 12 bases in the middle. The germline V gene has CDR1 KGHSH and CDR2 LQKENI. The CDR3 sequence is 14 residues long. The CDR3 loop reads CASSIGGRQETQYF. The CDR3 DNA follows: TGTGCCAGCTCAATTGGTGGCAGGCAAGAGACCCAGTACTTC. The variable domain in full, completed from reference TRBV18 and TRBJ2-5, reads NAGVMQNPRHLVRRRGQEARLRCSPMKGHSHVYWYRQLPEEGLKFMVYLQKENIIDESGMPKERFSAEFPKEGPSILRIQQVVRGDSAAYFCASSIGGRQETQYFGPGTRLLVL.

This chain uses TRBV5-1 with TRBJ2-1, with TRBD2 matching 8 bases. This CDR3 has 17 residues. J was trimmed by 6 bases and V by 0 bases; bases with no gene match: 11. Germline V gene lookup returns CDR1 SGHRS and CDR2 YFSETQ. CDR3 loop: CASSLERLSGSGNEQFF. The CDR3 DNA reads as TGCGCCAGCAGCTTGGAAAGACTAAGCGGGAGTGGCAATGAGCAGTTCTTC.

This chain links TRBV5-1 with TRBJ1-1; TRBD1 matches at 8 bases. The CDR3 consists of 16 residues. Germline trimming cut 4 bases from V and 0 bases from J; bases unmatched to any gene: 8. Germline lookup yields CDR1 SGHRS and CDR2 YFSETQ. The CDR3 spells CASSGGQGLMNTEAFF. The CDR3 region has the DNA TGCGCCAGCAGCGGTGGACAGGGACTTATGAACACTGAAGCTTTCTTT.

This chain links TRBV5-1 with TRBJ2-1; D tentatively fits TRBD1 or TRBD2 (6 bases each). Trimming pared 0 bases from V and 0 bases from J, leaving 13 bases between. Germline V lookup: CDR1 SGHRS, CDR2 YFSETQ. The CDR3 has 17 amino acids. The CDR3 is CASSLGSAGHSYNEQFF. In DNA form, the CDR3 reads TGCGCCAGCAGCTTGGGGAGCGCGGGACACTCCTACAATGAGCAGTTCTTC.

CDR3 DNA: TGTGCCAGCAGCGTACTAGCGGGAGGGCCAGTTGGGAGAGATACGCAGTATTTT. This translates into CASSVLAGGPVGRDTQYF. J is TRBJ2-3 and V is TRBV9; 12 nucleotides line up with TRBD2. Germline lookup yields CDR1 SGDLS and CDR2 YYNGEE. The CDR3 length is 18 residues. With V trimmed by 1 base and J by 5 bases, 11 bases remained unmatched. The variable domain in full, completed from reference TRBV9 and TRBJ2-3, reads DSGVTQTPKHLITATGQRVTLRCSPRSGDLSVYWYQQSLDQGLQFLIQYYNGEERAKGNILERFSAQQFPDLHSELNLSSLELGDSALYFCASSVLAGGPVGRDTQYFGPGTRLTVL.

This chain uses TRBV6-1 with TRBJ1-5; TRBD1 matches 8 bases. There are 13 residues in the CDR3. Germline CDR1 and CDR2: MNHNS and SASEGT. V was pared by 6 bases and J by 7 bases, with 5 bases of the junction left unmatched. The CDR3: CASSRQGYQPQHF. CDR3 bases: TGTGCCAGCAGCCGACAGGGGTACCAGCCCCAGCATTTT.

This chain connects TRBV19 to TRBJ2-1, with 12 bases identical to TRBD2. Trimming took 6 bases from V and 6 from J; bases not matched to a gene: 3. Germline-derived CDR1 and CDR2 are LNHDA and SQIVND (reference sequence). The CDR3 contains 14 residues. The chain's CDR3 is CASRASGRGNEQFF. CDR3 DNA: TGTGCCAGTAGGGCTAGCGGGAGGGGCAATGAGCAGTTCTTC.

J is TRBJ1-1 and V is TRBV14; D is possibly TRBD1 (5 bases). CDR1 SGHDN and CDR2 FVKESK come from the germline V gene. Trimming removed 1 base from V and 6 bases from J, with 9 bases in between. The CDR3 covers 13 residues. The CDR3 is CASSQVWGAEAFF. The CDR3 DNA reads as TGTGCCAGCAGCCAAGTGTGGGGGGCTGAAGCTTTCTTT.

The CDR3 sequence: CASSYEALKLHNRQFF. For the CDR3, the DNA is TGCGCCAGCAGTTACGAGGCGCTAAAGTTACATAATAGGCAGTTCTTC. The genes are TRBV5-1 and TRBJ2-1; D unclear. In germline, CDR1 is SGHRS, CDR2 YFSETQ. Trimming removed 5 bases at V and 12 bases at J, with 27 bases between. The CDR3 loop spans 16 amino acids.

The genes are TRBV28 and TRBJ2-7, with D perhaps TRBD1 or TRBD2 (5 bases each). V was trimmed by 7 bases and J by 9 bases, leaving 22 bases between them. This CDR3 contains 14 residues. From germline, CDR1 is MDHEN and CDR2 SYDVKM. DNA of the CDR3: TGTGCCAGCACCTGGGGGTGGGCGGCGGGTGCGCAGTACTTC. It yields the protein CASTWGWAAGAQYF.

V is TRBV5-1 and J is TRBJ2-2, with TRBD2 matching over 9 bases. The germline gives CDR1 SGHRS, CDR2 YFSETQ. This CDR3 spans 15 amino acids. Losses at the gene ends were 3 bases for V and 3 bases for J; bases not matched to a gene: 3. The CDR3 DNA is TGCGCCAGCAGCTCTAGCGGGACACACACCGGGGAGCTGTTTTTT. Protein sequence: CASSSSGTHTGELFF.

The chain combines TRBV11-2 with TRBJ1-1; D ambiguous. CDR3 length: 13 residues. V was clipped by 6 bases and J by 10 bases, with 18 bases between them. Germline lookup yields CDR1 SGHAT and CDR2 FQNNGV. CDR3 residues: CASRPGGSAAAFF. CDR3 nucleotide sequence: TGTGCCAGCAGGCCAGGAGGGTCAGCTGCAGCTTTCTTT.

The rearrangement links TRBV2 to TRBJ2-7; tentative D call: TRBD2 (5 bases). From germline, CDR1 is SNHLY and CDR2 FYNNEI. CDR3 size: 16 residues. Trimming took off 2 bases at V and 5 bases at J, with 19 bases between the two ends. The CDR3 is CASSETPWLAGNEQYF. The CDR3 nucleotides are TGTGCCAGCAGTGAAACCCCGTGGCTAGCTGGGAACGAGCAGTACTTC.

The V and J genes are TRBV5-5 and TRBJ2-1; the match to TRBD2 covers 11 bases. The CDR3 sequence is 20 residues long. Germline values: CDR1 SGHKS, CDR2 YYEKEE (reference sequence). V lost 4 bases to trimming and J lost 2 bases; unmatched junction nucleotides: 17. In DNA form, the CDR3 reads TGTGCCAGCAGCCCAATCCTTGGGCTAGCGGGAGGTGGGACCTACAATGAGCAGTTCTTC. Protein product: CASSPILGLAGGGTYNEQFF.

This chain connects TRBV9 to TRBJ1-1; weak D call: TRBD1 (5 bases). The V end was cut by 3 bases, the J end by 1 base, with 10 bases between. There are 14 residues in the CDR3. Germline values: CDR1 SGDLS, CDR2 YYNGEE. CDR3 residues: CASSAYRRNTEAFF. The CDR3 DNA follows: TGTGCCAGCAGCGCTTACAGGAGGAACACTGAAGCTTTCTTT.

The V call is TRBV18, the J call TRBJ1-3; D might be TRBD1 (6 bases). The CDR3 has 15 amino acids. Per the germline V gene, CDR1 is KGHSH and CDR2 is LQKENI. The V end lost 3 bases, the J end lost 0 bases, and 9 bases lay between the germline ends. DNA of the CDR3: TGTGCCAGCTCACCGGACAGTAGCTCTGGAAACACCATATATTTT. Translated: CASSPDSSSGNTIYF.

V and J are TRBV9 and TRBJ2-2, with 11 bases aligning to TRBD2. From germline, CDR1 is SGDLS and CDR2 YYNGEE. V shed 3 bases, J shed 4 bases, and the junction held 11 bases outside the gene matches. The CDR3 runs 18 residues. The CDR3 nucleotides are TGTGCCAGCAGCGCCTCCCCGGGACTAGCGGAGGTCACCGGGGAGCTGTTTTTT. This gives the protein CASSASPGLAEVTGELFF. Full variable domain (rest looked up from reference TRBV9 and TRBJ2-2): DSGVTQTPKHLITATGQRVTLRCSPRSGDLSVYWYQQSLDQGLQFLIQYYNGEERAKGNILERFSAQQFPDLHSELNLSSLELGDSALYFCASSASPGLAEVTGELFFGEGSRLTVL.

This rearrangement joins TRBV28 to TRBJ1-5; the D is unclear. The CDR3 sequence is 14 residues long. Germline CDR1 reads MDHEN; CDR2 reads SYDVKM. V shed 2 bases and J shed 7 bases, with 12 bases lying between them. The CDR3 loop is CASSLGVGDQPQHF. The CDR3 DNA reads TGTGCCAGCAGTTTAGGGGTTGGAGACCAGCCCCAGCATTTT.

This rearrangement joins TRBV5-4 to TRBJ2-7, with D tentatively TRBD1 (5 bases). The CDR3 sequence is 16 residues long. Per germline, CDR1 SGHNT and CDR2 YYREEE (reference sequence). Trimming stripped 2 bases from V and 1 base from J, with 16 bases between. The CDR3 here is CASSLSTAALSYEQYF. CDR3 in DNA: TGTGCCAGCAGCTTATCGACAGCCGCACTGTCCTACGAGCAGTACTTC.

Comment on this clone: Different DNA sequences within this sample yield the same CDR3. This chain links TRBV10-3 with TRBJ2-3; D perhaps matches TRBD1 (5 bases). The CDR3 runs to 12 residues. Trimming removed 6 bases at V and 4 bases at J, with 8 bases between. Germline loops: CDR1 ENHRY, CDR2 SYGVKD. CDR3 DNA sequence: TGTGCCATCAGCCCAGGGTCAGATACGCAGTATTTT. Its protein product is CAISPGSDTQYF.

The chain is built from TRBV5-6 and TRBJ2-7; 10 bases match TRBD1. CDR3 size: 14 residues. CDR1 and CDR2 (germline): SGHDT, YYEEEE. With 4 bases clipped from V and 6 bases from J, the junction kept 7 bases outside the gene matches. CDR3 in amino acids: CASSLGQGRSEQYF. The CDR3 coding sequence is TGTGCCAGCAGCCTGGGACAGGGGAGATCCGAGCAGTACTTC.

The chain uses TRBV28 and TRBJ2-7; D remains unclear. V lost 2 bases and J lost 0, with 11 bases in between. Germline V gene data show CDR1 as MDHEN and CDR2 as SYDVKM. CDR3 length: 15 residues. The CDR3: CASSLGVQSSYEQYF. The CDR3 region has the DNA TGTGCCAGCAGTTTAGGGGTGCAGAGCTCCTACGAGCAGTACTTC.

Details on this clone: Other nucleotide sequences from this sample produce the same CDR3. The chain carries TRBV7-3 and TRBJ2-5, with 8 bases identical to TRBD1. CDR1 SGHTA and CDR2 FQGTGA come from the germline V gene. The CDR3 sequence is 13 residues long. The J segment lost 4 bases and the V segment lost 2 bases, leaving 0 bases of the junction unmatched. CDR3 residues: CASSLGQGETQYF. The CDR3 DNA follows: TGTGCCAGCAGCTTAGGACAGGGAGAGACCCAGTACTTC. Combining the CDR3 with reference TRBV7-3 and TRBJ2-5 gives the whole variable domain GAGVSQTPSNKVTEKGKYVELRCDPISGHTALYWYRQSLGQGPEFLIYFQGTGAADDSGLPNDRFFAVRPEGSVSTLKIQRTERGDSAVYLCASSLGQGETQYFGPGTRLLVL.

This chain joins TRBV27 and TRBJ2-2, with D perhaps TRBD1 or TRBD2 (5 bases each). Germline values: CDR1 MNHEY, CDR2 SMNVEV (reference sequence). V was cut by 8 bases and J by 2 bases, with 15 bases left in between. CDR3 length: 15 residues. The CDR3 region has the DNA TGTGCCAGCTCCTTATGGGGGAGTAACACCGGGGAGCTGTTTTTT. Translating it yields CASSLWGSNTGELFF.

Worth noting for this clone: The same CDR3 arises from other DNA sequences in this sample as well. The chain joins TRBV9 to TRBJ2-3; D is ambiguous. The germline V gene has CDR1 SGDLS and CDR2 YYNGEE. Trimming removed 0 bases at V and 2 bases at J, with 10 bases between. This CDR3 region has 15 residues. The CDR3 loop reads CASSVGLGSTDTQYF. The CDR3 nucleotides are TGTGCCAGCAGCGTAGGTTTAGGCTCCACAGATACGCAGTATTTT.

V gene TRBV5-1 combines with J gene TRBJ2-1, with D unresolved. V was shortened by 0 bases and J by 5 bases, with 12 bases between the two germline ends. Germline-derived CDR1 and CDR2 are SGHRS and YFSETQ. The CDR3 sequence is 15 residues long. The CDR3 here is CASSLDGWWNNEQFF. The CDR3 DNA sequence: TGCGCCAGCAGCTTGGACGGGTGGTGGAACAATGAGCAGTTCTTC.

V is TRBV18 and J is TRBJ2-2; 7 bases match TRBD2. The junction had 15 bases not matched to a gene; V was cut back by 6 bases and J by 2 bases. Germline loops: CDR1 KGHSH, CDR2 LQKENI. This CDR3 has 18 amino acids. CDR3 region: CASSSRVRGSGNTGELFF. In DNA, the CDR3 is TGTGCCAGCTCGTCCAGGGTCCGCGGGAGTGGAAACACCGGGGAGCTGTTTTTT.

The chain recombines TRBV7-2 with TRBJ2-5, with 9 bases that match TRBD2. With V trimmed by 8 bases and J by 6 bases, 7 bases remained unmatched. CDR3 length: 13 amino acids. Germline-derived CDR1 and CDR2 are SGHTA and FQGNSA. The DNA for the CDR3 is TGTGCCAGCCGGCGGGAGGGCCGAAAGACCCAGTACTTC. As protein: CASRREGRKTQYF.

This chain uses TRBV21-1 with TRBJ2-1. TRBV21-1 is a listed pseudogene. The CDR3 covers 16 residues. CDR3: CASATPWNGSYNEQFF. The CDR3 region has the DNA TGTGCCAGCGCCACCCCGTGGAACGGCTCCTACAATGAGCAGTTCTTC.